This record covers a single TCR beta chain. Its specificity is not known. TCR sequencing used cDNA made by reverse transcription of extracted RNA. Sequencing used immunoSEQ multiplex PCR; TCRdb keeps in-frame clones, though not all of them. The table lists about 210,000 clones, roughly 64% of them singletons. In germline, CDR1 is SGHRS, CDR2 YFSETQ. The CDR3 extends over 15 amino acids. Germline trimming cut 7 bases from V and 1 base from J; bases unmatched to any gene: 7. These data are taken from a study of CD8+ T cells in alopecia areata. Overall study findings and caveats: Tofacitinib significantly reduced both scalp clonality and expanded CD8+ clones among the top 100. Normal skin's resident alphabeta T cells are also sequenced in scalp samples.

Treatment noted: oral pan-JAK inhibitor, 5-10 mg twice daily. Peripheral blood, together with lesional scalp punch biopsies, was collected from alopecia areata patients. The clonotype was recovered from a human donor with alopecia areata. The chain has TRBV5-1 and TRBJ2-7, with 11 bases that match TRBD2. The source was CD4+ T cells sorted from blood, collected at week 4, from a patient treated with tofacitinib. CDR3 sequence reads: CASSGTSGPSYEQYF. The DNA for the CDR3 is TGCGCCAGCTCTGGGACTAGCGGACCATCCTACGAGCAGTACTTC.